The rows below give T cell receptor beta chains drawn from one sample of a study of chemoradiotherapy in HPV16-positive cancers. Sequencing was performed with immunoSEQ multiplex PCR; in TCRdb, only in-frame clones are kept and a portion is missing. There are tens of thousands of clones in the sample; roughly 82% occur only once, and less than 6.5% lies in the top ten. Source: blood, taken from a patient who underwent chemoradiotherapy. Receptors originate from a human donor with HPV-associated anogenital cancer. Each CDR3 is given without its conserved first and last residue.

j_call v_call cdr3_aa
TRBJ2-1 TRBV9 ASSVEPGGTYNEQF
TRBJ1-6 TRBV7-3 ASSWDHNSPLH
TRBJ1-5 TRBV2 ASSDDRGAQPQH
TRBJ2-3 TRBV5-1 ASSLAGTSGGASDTQY
TRBJ2-7 TRBV4-2 ASSSLTGTSGGGTYEQY
TRBJ1-4 TRBV7-8 ASSQGQGGEKLF
TRBJ2-1 TRBV7-3 ASSLEGGPEYEQF
TRBJ2-5 TRBV30 AWSPRLAQETQY
TRBJ1-5 TRBV2 ASRDRLVGEQPQH
TRBJ2-5 TRBV7-2 ASSRRGGGETQY
TRBJ1-5 TRBV19 ASSGAYSNQPQH
TRBJ2-1 TRBV2 ASRSSGQANLYSYNEQF
TRBJ2-3 TRBV7-3 ASSPTGTFTDTQY
TRBJ1-3 TRBV5-1 ASSLSGASSGNTIY
TRBJ1-2 TRBV29-1 SVEDGRQGYT
TRBJ2-5 TRBV7-9 ASSLAAGETQY
TRBJ1-5 TRBV19 ASSTPLGGAGSNQPQH
TRBJ2-6 TRBV7-9 ASSSQVAVSGANVLT
TRBJ1-2 TRBV30 AWEGQGAYT
TRBJ1-5 TRBV6-1 ASSEPPGGTGDQPQH
TRBJ1-1 TRBV19 ASSVDQGHNDGAF
TRBJ1-2 TRBV7-3 ASSSSHGGLVGGYT
TRBJ2-7 TRBV6-1 ASSAALAGGDHYEQY
TRBJ2-2 TRBV18 ASSPPRGNTGELF
TRBJ1-2 TRBV6-5 ASSKRNNYGYT
TRBJ2-6 TRBV5-6 ASWRQGASSGANVLT
TRBJ1-1 TRBV6-1 ASSEKTGGNTEAF
TRBJ1-5 TRBV2 ASTLGLGSNQPQH
TRBJ1-1 TRBV30 AWMRQGWGEAF
TRBJ2-1 TRBV5-1 ASSPRGNNEQF
TRBJ2-5 TRBV9 ASSVGGGGAQETQY
TRBJ2-7 TRBV5-6 ASSLAGGGGEQY
TRBJ2-7 TRBV4-1 ASSQGDFPIYEQY
TRBJ1-5 TRBV12-5 ASGLGDSNQPQH
TRBJ1-1 TRBV7-8 ASSYVLGMNTEAF
TRBJ1-2 TRBV5-8 ASSLEGQGYYGYT
TRBJ2-7 TRBV30 AWASPRSYEQY
TRBJ1-2 TRBV5-1 ASSSTGGASYAYGYT
TRBJ1-5 TRBV30 AWTGQGVSNQPQH
TRBJ2-7 TRBV21-1 ASSNGSSRTEILYEQY
TRBJ2-5 TRBV4-2 ASSQDLGGMGQETQY
TRBJ2-1 TRBV6-6 ASGTGTGFHEQF
TRBJ1-3 TRBV6-1 AVLRGSSGNTIY
TRBJ2-5 TRBV5-6 ASSAYGRGAQETQY
TRBJ1-6 TRBV19 ASTAGQLNSPLH
TRBJ2-6 TRBV5-1 ASSVGTGANVLT
TRBJ2-6 TRBV2 ASRNDHSGANVLT
TRBJ2-2 TRBV7-6 ASRLQENTGELF
TRBJ2-3 TRBV2 ASSGPSGGRVKAY
TRBJ2-2 TRBV9 ASSVVGGSGELF
TRBJ1-2 TRBV27 ASSLSISGGGLPNYGYT